This T cell receptor (beta chain) derives from a study of glioma-infiltrating T cells after dendritic cell vaccination. The CDR3 extends over 15 amino acids. The V gene's germline CDR1 is MGHRA and CDR2 YSYEKL. V shed 2 bases and J 10 bases; nucleotides not matched to a gene: 9. The repertoire was sequenced with immunoSEQ multiplex PCR; TCRdb's copy has only in-frame clones and lacks some. This table holds fewer than 85,000 clones, roughly four fifths found once. Source: blood, taken before dendritic cell vaccination. The rearrangement joins TRBV4-1 to TRBJ2-1; 9 positions match TRBD1. The TCR originated in a human donor with glioblastoma. In DNA form, the CDR3 reads TGCGCCAGCAGCCAACCGACAGGGGGGCAGGTGGAGCAGTTCTTC. It yields the protein CASSQPTGGQVEQFF.